These 18 T cell receptor beta chains came from one sample sequenced in a study of shared clonotypes between healthy human individuals. TCRdb's copy holds only in-frame clones and misses some; the assay was immunoSEQ multiplex PCR. The top ten clones hold around a third of a sample with 600,000 to 750,000 clones, around 91% of them seen once. Sequencing used memory CD8+ T cells from PBMCs. Indicated subset: CD45RO+ cells pooled with CCR7-negative TemRA cells. The source is a man aged 18 to 29 in good health. Some clones in this sample may be carry-over from other donors' samples.

This rearrangement joins TRBV7-3 to TRBJ2-4; 13 nucleotides agree with TRBD2. J was trimmed by 7 bases and V by 2 bases; bases with no gene match: 2. The CDR3 spans 15 residues. Germline-derived CDR1 and CDR2 are SGHTA and FQGTGA. DNA of the CDR3: TGTGCCAGCAGCTTAGGACTAGCGGGAGTGAACATTCAGTACTTC. Translating gives CASSLGLAGVNIQYF.

This sequence joins TRBV5-6 and TRBJ2-1, with D tentatively TRBD2 (5 bases). Germline CDR1 and CDR2: SGHDT and YYEEEE. This CDR3 comprises 15 residues. V lost 4 bases and J 5 bases, leaving 16 bases between the germline ends. This CDR3 reads CASSPTRSLDNEQFF. The CDR3, as DNA: TGTGCCAGCAGCCCTACTAGAAGTCTCGACAATGAGCAGTTCTTC.

Concerning this clone itself: Within the sample, other DNA sequences also encode this same CDR3. The rearrangement joins TRBV5-1 to TRBJ2-7, with 7 nucleotides matching TRBD2. Germline assignment: CDR1 SGHRS and CDR2 YFSETQ. Trimming at V came to 4 bases and at J to 0 bases, leaving 7 bases not matched to a gene. CDR3 length equals 15 residues. The CDR3 DNA reads TGCGCCAGCAGCCCCGGGCTAGCGGACTCCTACGAGCAGTACTTC. Its translation: CASSPGLADSYEQYF.

The chain uses TRBV27 and TRBJ2-7, with TRBD2 identical over 8 bases. V was clipped by 5 bases and J by 3 bases; unmatched bases: 15. The CDR3 runs 17 residues. Germline assignment: CDR1 MNHEY and CDR2 SMNVEV (reference sequence). For the CDR3, the DNA is TGTGCCAGCAGTCCCAGAGGGGCTAGCGGGCTCTTCTACGAGCAGTACTTC. Its protein product is CASSPRGASGLFYEQYF.

The chain joins TRBV6-5 to TRBJ2-5; D not certain. The CDR3 sequence is 14 residues long. Germline V gene data show CDR1 as MNHEY and CDR2 as SVGAGI. Deletions cut 6 bases from V and 3 bases from J, with 14 bases between. Here the CDR3 DNA reads TGTGCCAGCAGGAGACGGCTGAATAAAGAGACCCAGTACTTC. This sequence encodes CASRRRLNKETQYF.

This rearrangement joins TRBV27 to TRBJ1-1; tentative D call: TRBD1 (5 bases). V was clipped by 10 bases and J by 0 bases, with 12 bases between them. Per germline, CDR1 MNHEY and CDR2 SMNVEV (reference sequence). The CDR3 runs to 13 residues. This CDR3 is CATRGGMNTEAFF. In nucleotides, the CDR3 is TGTGCCACCCGTGGGGGTATGAACACTGAAGCTTTCTTT.

The gene calls are TRBV9 and TRBJ2-3; no reliable D call. V gave up 4 bases and J gave up 8 bases, with 11 bases separating them. The germline gives CDR1 SGDLS, CDR2 YYNGEE. The CDR3 loop spans 12 amino acids. The CDR3 is CASSPTKGTQYF. The CDR3 DNA is TGTGCCAGCAGCCCTACGAAGGGTACGCAGTATTTT.

A remark on this clone: The same CDR3 can be traced to other DNA sequences in this sample. This sequence joins TRBV27 and TRBJ1-1; a possible D gene is TRBD1 (6 bases). CDR1 and CDR2 (germline): MNHEY, SMNVEV (reference sequence). The CDR3 is 14 amino acids. V dropped 2 bases and J dropped 5 bases, with 12 bases sitting between them. Here the CDR3 DNA reads TGTGCCAGCAGTTTAAGGGGGGGGCGGACTGAAGCTTTCTTT. This codes for CASSLRGGRTEAFF.

The chain recombines TRBV4-3 with TRBJ2-7, with D unclear. Germline V lookup: CDR1 LGHNA, CDR2 YSLEER. This CDR3 is 15 amino acids long. V was trimmed by 0 bases and J by 0 bases, leaving 9 bases between them. The CDR3 region is CASSQDDGISYEQYF. CDR3 sequence (DNA): TGCGCCAGCAGCCAAGACGACGGCATCTCCTACGAGCAGTACTTC.

This chain connects TRBV6-5 to TRBJ1-2; no firm D call. The CDR3 runs 12 residues. V lost 11 bases, J lost 2 bases, and 12 bases lay in between. In germline, CDR1 is MNHEY, CDR2 SVGAGI. In DNA form, the CDR3 reads TGTGCCGCAGCCACGGGGAACTATGGCTACACCTTC. It yields the protein CAAATGNYGYTF.

This chain joins TRBV6-1 and TRBJ2-7; 7 positions agree with TRBD2. Trimming took 6 bases from V and 3 from J; bases not matched to a gene: 8. CDR3 length: 14 residues. Germline V gene sequence: CDR1 MNHNS, CDR2 SASEGT. The CDR3 region is CASRSSGFLYEQYF. In DNA, the CDR3 is TGTGCCAGCAGGAGTAGCGGGTTCCTCTACGAGCAGTACTTC.

This clone appeared a single time. The chain couples TRBV5-1 to TRBJ2-7; perhaps TRBD1 as D (6 bases). Germline CDR1 reads SGHRS; CDR2 reads YFSETQ. The CDR3 contains 17 residues. V lost 1 base and J lost 2, with 19 bases in between. In nucleotides, the CDR3 is TGCGCCAGCAGCTTGCTCTACAGGGACCAGAGGCCCTACGAGCAGTACTTC. Its translation: CASSLLYRDQRPYEQYF.

This clone turned up a few times. The J gene is TRBJ1-1, the V gene TRBV5-1; the match to TRBD1 covers 8 bases. Trimming removed 0 bases from V and 8 bases from J; junction bases left unmatched: 6. This CDR3 comprises 14 residues. Germline values: CDR1 SGHRS, CDR2 YFSETQ. The CDR3 reads CASSLGQGLSEAFF. CDR3 nucleotide sequence: TGCGCCAGCAGCTTGGGACAGGGGCTGTCCGAAGCTTTCTTT.

This chain joins TRBV28 and TRBJ2-7; possibly TRBD1 for D (6 bases). In germline, CDR1 is MDHEN, CDR2 SYDVKM. The ends were cut back, 4 bases at V and 4 bases at J, with 17 bases in the middle. This CDR3 has 15 amino acids. The CDR3, as DNA: TGTGCCAGCAGTTATACGGGACAAACCATATACGAGCAGTACTTC. It is translated as CASSYTGQTIYEQYF. Full variable domain (outside the CDR3, taken from reference TRBV28 and TRBJ2-7): DVKVTQSSRYLVKRTGEKVFLECVQDMDHENMFWYRQDPGLGLRLIYFSYDVKMKEKGDIPEGYSVSREKKERFSLILESASTNQTSMYLCASSYTGQTIYEQYFGPGTRLTVT.

This chain joins TRBV27 and TRBJ1-5; D is unresolved. Germline CDR1 MNHEY, CDR2 SMNVEV (reference sequence). V lost 7 bases and J lost 0, with 13 bases in between. The CDR3 totals 15 residues. CDR3 DNA: TGTGCCAGCACCCTTTATGCCCATAGCAATCAGCCCCAGCATTTT. Encoded protein: CASTLYAHSNQPQHF.

The CDR3 is CASSLITIWDTGELFF. CDR3 DNA sequence: TGTGCCAGCAGCTTAATAACAATCTGGGACACCGGGGAGCTGTTTTTT. The rearrangement links TRBV7-2 to TRBJ2-2; no firm D call. The V end was cut by 2 bases, the J end by 3 bases, with 13 bases between. This CDR3 region has 16 residues. Germline-derived CDR1 and CDR2 are SGHTA and FQGNSA.

The chain's CDR3 is CASSSSTSGIFSGELFF. CDR3 coding DNA: TGTGCCAGCAGCTCCTCGACTAGCGGGATCTTCTCCGGGGAGCTGTTTTTT. The chain is built from TRBV7-3 and TRBJ2-2, with 11 bases lining up with TRBD2. The CDR3 is 17 residues long. Germline V gene lookup returns CDR1 SGHTA and CDR2 FQGTGA. V shed 4 bases and J 6 bases; nucleotides not matched to a gene: 10.

The chain is built from TRBV27 and TRBJ2-3; D is uncertain. Per germline, CDR1 MNHEY and CDR2 SMNVEV (reference sequence). This CDR3 has 14 residues. V dropped 5 bases and J dropped 3 bases, with 12 bases sitting between them. The CDR3 nucleotides are TGTGCCAGCAGTGACCCAGAGGATACAGATACGCAGTATTTT. This sequence encodes CASSDPEDTDTQYF.